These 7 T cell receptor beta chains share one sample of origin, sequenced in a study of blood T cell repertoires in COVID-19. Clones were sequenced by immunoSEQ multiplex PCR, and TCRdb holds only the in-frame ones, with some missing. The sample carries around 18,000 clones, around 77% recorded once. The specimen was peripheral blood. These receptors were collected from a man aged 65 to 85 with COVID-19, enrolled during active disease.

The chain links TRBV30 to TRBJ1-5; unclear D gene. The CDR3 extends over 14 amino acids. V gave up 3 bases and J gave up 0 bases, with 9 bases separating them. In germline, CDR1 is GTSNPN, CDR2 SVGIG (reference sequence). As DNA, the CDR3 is TGTGCCTGGAGAGGATTAGCTAGCAATCAGCCCCAGCATTTT. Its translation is CAWRGLASNQPQHF.

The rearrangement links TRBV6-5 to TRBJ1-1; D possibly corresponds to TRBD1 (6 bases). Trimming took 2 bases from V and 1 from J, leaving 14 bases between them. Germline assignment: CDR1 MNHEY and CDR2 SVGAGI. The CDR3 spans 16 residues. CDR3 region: CASSYLGGQRNTEAFF. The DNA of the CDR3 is TGTGCCAGCAGTTACCTGGGTGGACAGAGGAACACTGAAGCTTTCTTT.

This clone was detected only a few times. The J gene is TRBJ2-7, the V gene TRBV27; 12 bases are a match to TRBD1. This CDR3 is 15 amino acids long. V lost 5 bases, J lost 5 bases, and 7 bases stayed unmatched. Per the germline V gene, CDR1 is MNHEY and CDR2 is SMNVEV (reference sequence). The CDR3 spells CASSPGTGGVHEQYF. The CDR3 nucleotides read TGTGCCAGCAGTCCAGGGACAGGGGGCGTCCACGAGCAGTACTTC.

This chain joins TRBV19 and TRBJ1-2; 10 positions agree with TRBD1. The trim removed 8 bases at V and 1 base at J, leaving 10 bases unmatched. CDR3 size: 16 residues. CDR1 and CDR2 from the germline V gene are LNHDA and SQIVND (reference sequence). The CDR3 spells CASSSGTGAVNYGYTF. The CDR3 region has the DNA TGTGCCAGTTCGTCCGGGACAGGGGCCGTTAACTATGGCTACACCTTC.

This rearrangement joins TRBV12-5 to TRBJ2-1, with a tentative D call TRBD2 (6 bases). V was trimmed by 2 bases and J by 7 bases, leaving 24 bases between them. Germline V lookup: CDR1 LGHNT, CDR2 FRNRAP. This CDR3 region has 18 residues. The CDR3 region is CASGLSRGGASQANEQFF. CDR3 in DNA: TGTGCTAGTGGTTTGTCCCGAGGCGGGGCTAGTCAAGCTAATGAGCAGTTCTTC.

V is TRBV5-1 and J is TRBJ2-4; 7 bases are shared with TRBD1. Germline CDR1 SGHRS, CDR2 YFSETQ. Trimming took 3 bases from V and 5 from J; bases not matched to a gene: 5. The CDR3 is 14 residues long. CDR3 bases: TGCGCCAGCAGCTCGGAGACAGGGCAAAACATTCAGTACTTC. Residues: CASSSETGQNIQYF.

The DNA for the CDR3 is TGTGCCAGCAGCCAAGATACGGGGTTTAGCAATCAGCCCCAGCATTTT. Translating it yields CASSQDTGFSNQPQHF. V and J are TRBV4-2 and TRBJ1-5; no definite D call. Germline CDR1 LGHNA, CDR2 YNFKEQ. There are 16 residues in the CDR3. V was pared by 0 bases and J by 0 bases, with 9 bases between.